This TCR beta chain derives from a study of blood T cell repertoires in COVID-19. Looking at the study overall: Acute and convalescent COVID-19 specimens originated in the United States, Italy and Spain.

Sequencing used immunoSEQ multiplex PCR; TCRdb keeps in-frame clones, though not all of them. The sample lists approximately 430,000 clones, 80% to 90% occurring once. The CDR3 contains 17 residues. V was clipped by 2 bases and J by 0 bases, with 14 bases between them. Germline assignment: CDR1 SGHTA and CDR2 FQGNSA. The chain links TRBV7-2 to TRBJ2-1; D is perhaps TRBD2 (6 bases). The specimen was peripheral blood. The sequence was collected from a woman in her 30s with active or convalescent COVID-19. As DNA, the CDR3 is TGTGCCAGCAGCTTATGGGGGGTGGGTAGCTCCTACAATGAGCAGTTCTTC. Its protein product is CASSLWGVGSSYNEQFF.